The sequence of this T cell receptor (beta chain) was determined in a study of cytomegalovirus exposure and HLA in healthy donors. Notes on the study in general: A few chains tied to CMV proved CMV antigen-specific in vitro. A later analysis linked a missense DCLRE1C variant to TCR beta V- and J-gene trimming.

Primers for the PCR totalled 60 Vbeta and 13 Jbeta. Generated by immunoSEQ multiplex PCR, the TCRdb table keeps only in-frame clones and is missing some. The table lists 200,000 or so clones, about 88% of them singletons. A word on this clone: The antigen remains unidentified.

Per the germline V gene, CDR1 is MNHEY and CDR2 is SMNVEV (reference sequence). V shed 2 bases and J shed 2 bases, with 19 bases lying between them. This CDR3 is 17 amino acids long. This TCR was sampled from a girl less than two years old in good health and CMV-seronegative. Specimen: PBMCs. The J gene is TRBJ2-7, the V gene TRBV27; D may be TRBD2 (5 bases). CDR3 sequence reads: CASSLLWETGNAYEQYF. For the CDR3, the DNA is TGTGCCAGCAGTTTACTCTGGGAGACCGGGAACGCCTACGAGCAGTACTTC.